This entry describes one T cell receptor beta chain. Deletions cut 0 bases from V and 3 bases from J, with 13 bases between. Germline lookup yields CDR1 SGHRS and CDR2 YFSETQ. CDR3 length equals 15 residues. This entry comes from a study of Tregs in tolerant kidney transplant recipients. CD4+CD25+CD127- Tregs, CD4+CD25- non-Tregs, CD4 and CD8 cells were sorted. TCRdb keeps only in-frame clones here, not all; method: immunoSEQ multiplex PCR. The table shows 110,000 or so clones, with about 90% occurring only once. The chain uses TRBV5-1 and TRBJ2-7, with a possible D match to TRBD2 (6 bases). Material for sequencing was CD4+ T cells from blood. The TCR originated in a human donor in good health. CDR3 loop: CASSLASGGYYEQYF. The DNA of the CDR3 is TGCGCCAGCAGCTTGGCCTCCGGGGGATACTACGAGCAGTACTTC. Filled out from reference TRBV5-1 and TRBJ2-7, the complete variable domain reads KAGVTQTPRYLIKTRGQQVTLSCSPISGHRSVSWYQQTPGQGLQFLFEYFSETQRNKGNFPGRFSGRQFSNSRSEMNVSTLELGDSALYLCASSLASGGYYEQYFGPGTRLTVT.